This TCR beta chain was profiled in a study of neurological immune-mediated disorders. Each CDR3 protein gets one entry after TCRdb re-called the 5' RACE reads with MiXCR. This repertoire shows 130,000 or so distinct CDR3 sequences, more than 2.5% found once; its top ten account for around 1.2%. This clonotype was observed many times. Its antigen is still unknown. Study-wide points: Subjects shared no identical expanded-clone CDR3 amino acid sequences, suggesting private TCR-beta repertoires in all groups.

The length of the CDR3 is 13 residues. The V gene's germline CDR1 is SGHTA and CDR2 FQGNSA. Trimming shortened V by 5 bases and J by 5 bases, and 10 bases separated the two germline ends. The specimen sequenced was PBMCs. The clonotype comes from a woman aged 25 to 39 with multiple sclerosis. This sequence joins TRBV7-2 and TRBJ2-1, with D perhaps matching TRBD2 (6 bases). CDR3 nucleotides: TGTGCCAGCAGCCCGGGACTCAACAATGAGCAGTTCTTC. Residues: CASSPGLNNEQFF.